The 30 T cell receptor beta chains below come from one sample, sequenced in a study of CD8+ T cells in alopecia areata. It was cDNA, reverse transcribed from extracted RNA, that served as the sequencing template. The method was immunoSEQ multiplex PCR; TCRdb's version includes in-frame clones alone and lacks a portion of them. The sample lists roughly 250,000 clones; 67% were seen once. The material sequenced was CD4+ T cells sorted from blood, taken at week 0. These receptors were taken from a human donor with alopecia areata.

The chain links TRBV10-3 to TRBJ2-5; weak D call: TRBD2 (6 bases). There are 13 residues in the CDR3. CDR1 and CDR2 (germline): ENHRY, SYGVKD. The V end lost 4 bases, the J end lost 5 bases, and 11 bases lay between the germline ends. The CDR3 DNA follows: TGTGCCATCAGTGTTAAGGGGAGGGAGACCCAGTACTTC. It yields the protein CAISVKGRETQYF.

J is TRBJ2-1 and V is TRBV7-2; D is unclear. The germline CDR1 and CDR2 sequences are SGHTA and FQGNSA. This CDR3 has 13 residues. V gave up 1 base and J gave up 2 bases, with 3 bases separating them. DNA for the CDR3: TGTGCCAGCAGCTTAGACACCTACAATGAGCAGTTCTTC. It is translated as CASSLDTYNEQFF.

This chain joins TRBV5-4 and TRBJ1-2, with 7 bases matching TRBD1. The J segment lost 6 bases and the V segment lost 3 bases, leaving 11 bases of the junction unmatched. The CDR3 is 15 amino acids. Germline V CDR1 and CDR2: SGHNT, YYREEE (reference sequence). CDR3 sequence: CASSSPRDRVDGYTF. In nucleotides, the CDR3 is TGTGCCAGCAGCTCCCCCCGGGACAGAGTCGATGGCTACACCTTC.

This rearrangement joins TRBV29-1 to TRBJ1-2; weak D call: TRBD1 (5 bases). V gave up 6 bases and J gave up 0 bases, with 11 bases separating them. CDR1 and CDR2 from the germline V gene are SQVTM and ANQGSEA. CDR3 length: 13 amino acids. CDR3 sequence: CSVLTAANYGYTF. The CDR3 DNA reads as TGCAGCGTCCTGACAGCAGCTAACTATGGCTACACCTTC. The variable domain in full, with the rest retrieved from reference TRBV29-1 and TRBJ1-2, is SAVISQKPSRDICQRGTSLTIQCQVDSQVTMMFWYRQQPGQSLTLIATANQGSEATYESGFVIDKFPISRPNLTFSTLTVSNMSPEDSSIYLCSVLTAANYGYTFGSGTRLTVV.

For this clone: This sample also contains other DNA sequences that code for the same CDR3. The chain uses TRBV30 and TRBJ2-5; D call uncertain. Germline lookup yields CDR1 GTSNPN and CDR2 SVGIG (reference sequence). The CDR3 extends over 11 amino acids. Between the trimmed V and J ends, which lost 0 bases and 5 bases, there was a span of 4 bases. CDR3 protein: CAWSVLETQYF. DNA for the CDR3: TGTGCCTGGAGTGTACTCGAGACCCAGTACTTC.

The V and J genes are TRBV29-1 and TRBJ2-1; D may match TRBD1 or TRBD2 (5 bases each). Germline V gene lookup returns CDR1 SQVTM and CDR2 ANQGSEA. This CDR3 is 13 amino acids long. Trimming shortened V by 8 bases and J by 10 bases, and 21 bases separated the two germline ends. The CDR3, as DNA: TGCAGCACGACGGGACGGATCCTCGGGGAGCAGTTCTTC. Its protein product is CSTTGRILGEQFF.

The CDR3 loop is CASSQLLRGNESPLHF. The CDR3 region has the DNA TGCGCCAGCAGCCAACTCCTCAGGGGGAACGAATCACCCCTCCACTTT. V and J are TRBV4-1 and TRBJ1-6, with 7 bases aligning to TRBD1. V dropped 2 bases and J dropped 10; count of bases not matched to a gene: 11. CDR1 is MGHRA, CDR2 YSYEKL, per germline. The CDR3 is made up of 16 amino acids.

The V call is TRBV7-9, the J call TRBJ2-1; D remains unclear. From germline, CDR1 is SEHNR and CDR2 FQNEAQ (reference sequence). V was pared by 1 base and J by 4 bases, with 8 bases between. The CDR3 runs to 14 residues. CDR3 sequence (DNA): TGTGCCAGCAGCTTAGGATCCGGGTACAATGAGCAGTTCTTC. Translated, it gives CASSLGSGYNEQFF.

The J gene is TRBJ1-4, the V gene TRBV6-5; no reliable D call. The V gene lost 2 bases and the J gene lost 0 bases, with 7 bases spanning the gap. This CDR3 spans 15 amino acids. CDR1 and CDR2 from the germline V gene are MNHEY and SVGAGI. Here the CDR3 reads CASSYGPATNEKLFF. The CDR3, as DNA: TGTGCCAGCAGTTACGGCCCCGCAACTAATGAAAAACTGTTTTTT.

The chain uses TRBV5-1 and TRBJ1-5; the match to TRBD1 covers 11 bases. This CDR3 spans 14 amino acids. Germline V lookup: CDR1 SGHRS, CDR2 YFSETQ. V dropped 4 bases and J dropped 7; count of bases not matched to a gene: 4. The CDR3 coding sequence is TGCGCCAGCAGCATGGGACAGGGGGAACAGCCCCAGCATTTT. Encoded protein: CASSMGQGEQPQHF.

This rearrangement joins TRBV7-9 to TRBJ1-4; 9 bases match TRBD1. Per germline, CDR1 SEHNR and CDR2 FQNEAQ (reference sequence). V was clipped by 5 bases and J by 5 bases; unmatched bases: 6. This CDR3 has 15 residues. Written as DNA, the CDR3 is TGTGCCAGCAGCCCACCCGGGACAGGGAATGAAAAACTGTTTTTT. Its protein product is CASSPPGTGNEKLFF.

This clone came up a few times. The V gene is TRBV15, the J gene TRBJ1-3, with no clear D. Germline values: CDR1 LNHNV, CDR2 YYDKDF (reference sequence). V was trimmed by 0 bases and J by 3 bases, leaving 6 bases between them. The CDR3 is 14 residues long. The CDR3 DNA reads as TGTGCCACCAGCAGAGACCGGTTTGGAAACACCATATATTTT. It encodes CATSRDRFGNTIYF. Using reference TRBV15 and TRBJ1-3 for the parts outside the CDR3, the full variable domain is DAMVIQNPRYQVTQFGKPVTLSCSQTLNHNVMYWYQQKSSQAPKLLFHYYDKDFNNEADTPDNFQSRRPNTSFCFLDIRSPGLGDTAMYLCATSRDRFGNTIYFGEGSWLTVV.

V usage is TRBV29-1 and J usage is TRBJ1-2; D ambiguous. There are 12 residues in the CDR3. Germline lookup yields CDR1 SQVTM and CDR2 ANQGSEA. V lost 0 bases to trimming and J lost 7 bases, with 9 bases between them. CDR3: CSVEDAGFGYTF. CDR3 nucleotide sequence: TGCAGCGTTGAAGATGCCGGGTTTGGCTACACCTTC.

The rearrangement links TRBV29-1 to TRBJ1-1; 9 bases agree with TRBD1. The CDR3 runs 14 residues. Germline lookup yields CDR1 SQVTM and CDR2 ANQGSEA. The J segment lost 1 base and the V segment lost 7 bases, leaving 7 bases of the junction unmatched. CDR3: CSAGQGLGNTEAFF. CDR3 bases: TGCAGCGCTGGACAGGGGTTGGGGAACACTGAAGCTTTCTTT. Full variable domain (missing parts from reference TRBV29-1 and TRBJ1-1): SAVISQKPSRDICQRGTSLTIQCQVDSQVTMMFWYRQQPGQSLTLIATANQGSEATYESGFVIDKFPISRPNLTFSTLTVSNMSPEDSSIYLCSAGQGLGNTEAFFGQGTRLTVV.

This clone was counted only a few times. The chain uses TRBV29-1 and TRBJ2-1, with 7 bases fitting TRBD2. The V gene's germline CDR1 is SQVTM and CDR2 ANQGSEA. CDR3 length equals 14 residues. V was clipped by 7 bases and J by 9 bases; unmatched bases: 15. Here the CDR3 reads CSGRGQGGTGEQFF. In nucleotides, the CDR3 is TGCAGCGGCCGGGGCCAGGGAGGGACCGGTGAGCAGTTCTTC.

This clone was seen only a few times. The chain has TRBV4-3 and TRBJ2-5; the D is unclear. Looked up from germline, CDR1 is LGHNA and CDR2 is YSLEER. With 0 bases removed from V and 5 bases from J, the gap between germline ends came to 7 bases. The CDR3 extends over 13 amino acids. The CDR3 DNA follows: TGCGCCAGCAGCCAAGAATTCCAGGAGACCCAGTACTTC. Translation gives CASSQEFQETQYF.

This rearrangement joins TRBV29-1 to TRBJ1-1, with D uncertain. V lost 7 bases, J lost 1 base, and 7 bases lay in between. This CDR3 is 11 amino acids long. Germline-derived CDR1 and CDR2 are SQVTM and ANQGSEA. This CDR3 is CSASANTEAFF. The CDR3 DNA follows: TGCAGCGCGTCAGCGAACACTGAAGCTTTCTTT.

This clone showed up just a few times. V is TRBV29-1 and J is TRBJ2-2, with TRBD2 identical over 7 bases. The germline V gene has CDR1 SQVTM and CDR2 ANQGSEA. V trimming: 7 bases; J trimming: 4 bases; junction bases outside the gene matches: 3. This CDR3 is 12 amino acids long. The CDR3 DNA sequence: TGCAGCGCCCCGGGGGGCACCGGGGAGCTGTTTTTT. Encoded protein: CSAPGGTGELFF.

This clone occurred a few times. The V call is TRBV6-6, the J call TRBJ1-1; D may be TRBD1 (5 bases). V lost 2 bases and J lost 7, with 11 bases in between. Germline CDR1 reads MNHNY; CDR2 reads SVGAGI (reference sequence). This CDR3 is built from 13 residues. The CDR3 sequence: CASSYTRDGEAFF. CDR3 bases: TGTGCCAGCAGTTACACCCGGGACGGTGAAGCTTTCTTT.

The rearrangement links TRBV7-3 to TRBJ2-1; D possibly corresponds to TRBD2 (5 bases). This CDR3 region has 16 residues. Per the germline V gene, CDR1 is SGHTA and CDR2 is FQGTGA. The V gene lost 3 bases and the J gene lost 3 bases, with 15 bases spanning the gap. The DNA of the CDR3 is TGTGCCAGCAGCTTGGAGGCAACAAGGATCTACAATGAGCAGTTCTTC. Its translation is CASSLEATRIYNEQFF. The variable domain in full, with the rest retrieved from reference TRBV7-3 and TRBJ2-1, is GAGVSQTPSNKVTEKGKYVELRCDPISGHTALYWYRQSLGQGPEFLIYFQGTGAADDSGLPNDRFFAVRPEGSVSTLKIQRTERGDSAVYLCASSLEATRIYNEQFFGPGTRLTVL.

The V call is TRBV4-2, the J call TRBJ1-5; no definite D call. Germline V gives CDR1 LGHNA, CDR2 YNFKEQ. V dropped 3 bases and J dropped 3 bases, with 6 bases sitting between them. The length of the CDR3 is 13 residues. The CDR3 nucleotides are TGTGCCAGCAGCCAGGGTTTCAATCAGCCCCAGCATTTT. Translation: CASSQGFNQPQHF.

The chain couples TRBV29-1 to TRBJ2-1, with D perhaps matching TRBD2 (7 bases). The CDR3 runs to 12 residues. Germline-derived CDR1 and CDR2 are SQVTM and ANQGSEA. Trimming took off 7 bases at V and 8 bases at J, with 15 bases between the two ends. The CDR3 sequence: CSGAPGGHEQFF. CDR3 sequence (DNA): TGCAGCGGGGCTCCCGGGGGGCATGAGCAGTTCTTC.

This clone appeared a few times. The V gene is TRBV11-2, the J gene TRBJ2-2, with 8 bases that match TRBD2. The length of the CDR3 is 15 residues. V shed 5 bases and J 4 bases; nucleotides not matched to a gene: 6. Looked up from germline, CDR1 is SGHAT and CDR2 is FQNNGV. CDR3 sequence (DNA): TGTGCCAGCAGCCCCGGGGGGGCGGGCACCGGGGAGCTGTTTTTT. Its protein product is CASSPGGAGTGELFF. The whole variable domain, filled in from reference TRBV11-2 and TRBJ2-2, reads EAGVAQSPRYKIIEKRQSVAFWCNPISGHATLYWYQQILGQGPKLLIQFQNNGVVDDSQLPKDRFSAERLKGVDSTLKIQPAKLEDSAVYLCASSPGGAGTGELFFGEGSRLTVL.

The chain couples TRBV2 to TRBJ1-5; TRBD1 matches at 7 bases. The CDR3 is made up of 14 amino acids. Germline V gene data show CDR1 as SNHLY and CDR2 as FYNNEI. Trimming removed 6 bases from V and 8 bases from J; junction bases left unmatched: 10. Here the CDR3 DNA reads TGTGCCAGCAGACGGACAGGCCCACAAGAGCCCCAGCATTTT. It translates to CASRRTGPQEPQHF.

The CDR3 is CSVAWTGWQETQYF. The CDR3, as DNA: TGCAGCGTTGCCTGGACAGGGTGGCAAGAGACCCAGTACTTC. This chain connects TRBV29-1 to TRBJ2-5; 8 bases agree with TRBD1. Germline V CDR1 and CDR2: SQVTM, ANQGSEA. The CDR3 extends over 14 amino acids. The trim removed 4 bases at V and 2 bases at J, leaving 6 bases unmatched.

V usage is TRBV9 and J usage is TRBJ1-4, with 7 bases lining up with TRBD1. The V gene end was trimmed by 4 bases and the J gene end by 8 bases; junction bases not matched to a gene: 14. CDR3 length: 16 amino acids. CDR1 and CDR2 from the germline V gene are SGDLS and YYNGEE. The CDR3 nucleotides read TGTGCCAGCAGCCCCCAGGCGGGGACAGTACCCGAAAAACTGTTTTTT. It codes for CASSPQAGTVPEKLFF. Filled out from reference TRBV9 and TRBJ1-4, the complete variable domain reads DSGVTQTPKHLITATGQRVTLRCSPRSGDLSVYWYQQSLDQGLQFLIQYYNGEERAKGNILERFSAQQFPDLHSELNLSSLELGDSALYFCASSPQAGTVPEKLFFGSGTQLSVL.

CDR3 nucleotides: TGTGCCAGCAGCTTAATGGACTATGGCTACACCTTC. It is translated as CASSLMDYGYTF. V gene TRBV7-9 combines with J gene TRBJ1-2, with unresolved D. The germline V and J ends were trimmed by 2 bases and 3 bases, with 4 bases remaining between them. This CDR3 region has 12 residues. Germline CDR1 and CDR2: SEHNR and FQNEAQ (reference sequence).

This clone was observed a single time. CDR3 in amino acids: CASSIWTGGTDTQYF. CDR3 nucleotides: TGTGCCAGTAGTATCTGGACAGGGGGCACAGATACGCAGTATTTT. The chain is built from TRBV19 and TRBJ2-3, with 9 bases aligning to TRBD1. The junction had 2 bases not matched to a gene; V was cut back by 3 bases and J by 1 base. CDR1 and CDR2 from the germline V gene are LNHDA and SQIVND (reference sequence). The CDR3 consists of 15 residues.

This clone is a singleton in its sample. This chain joins TRBV2 and TRBJ1-5; TRBD1 matches 9 bases. The CDR3 is 15 amino acids. The V segment lost 6 bases and the J segment 4 bases; nucleotides outside the gene matches: 7. The germline V gene has CDR1 SNHLY and CDR2 FYNNEI. The CDR3 DNA reads as TGTGCCAGCAGGGCGGACAGGGGAGGGAATCAGCCCCAGCATTTT. It yields the protein CASRADRGGNQPQHF.

The chain employs TRBV4-1 and TRBJ2-3, with D perhaps matching TRBD2 (7 bases). V lost 6 bases and J 4 bases, leaving 23 bases between the germline ends. Germline V gene data show CDR1 as MGHRA and CDR2 as YSYEKL. The CDR3 is 17 amino acids. The CDR3: CASRRLELGGPPDTQYF. DNA of the CDR3: TGCGCCAGCAGACGTCTCGAGTTGGGGGGGCCCCCAGATACGCAGTATTTT.